Following are 17 T cell receptor beta chains from one sample sequenced in a study of blood T cell repertoires in COVID-19. Measured with immunoSEQ multiplex PCR; TCRdb has only the in-frame clones, and not every one. The sample carries about 210,000 clones, approximately 82% recorded once. What was sequenced was peripheral blood. Receptors were obtained from a man over 45 with active or convalescent COVID-19.

This clone came up a few times. This rearrangement joins TRBV3-1 (or the pseudogene TRBV3-2) to TRBJ1-4; tentative D call: TRBD1 (6 bases). Trimming pared 4 bases from V and 1 base from J, leaving 25 bases between. CDR3 length: 20 residues. The germline V gene has CDR1 LGHDT and CDR2 YNNKEL (reference sequence). Written as DNA, the CDR3 is TGTGCCAGCAGCCTGTCGGGACTCCTGAAGGGAGGGGGAACTAATGAAAAACTGTTTTTT. This encodes CASSLSGLLKGGGTNEKLFF.

This clone was counted only a few times. The J gene is TRBJ2-7, the V gene TRBV9; possible D gene TRBD2, 6 bases. The length of the CDR3 is 14 residues. The ends were cut back, 0 bases at V and 2 bases at J, with 9 bases in the middle. CDR1 is SGDLS and CDR2 is YYNGEE in the germline V gene. The CDR3 DNA follows: TGTGCCAGCAGCGTAGGGGGACTCGCCTACGAGCAGTACTTC. It encodes CASSVGGLAYEQYF.

This sequence joins TRBV9 and TRBJ2-1, with 9 bases fitting TRBD2. J lost 2 bases, V lost 3 bases, and 9 bases had no gene match. Looked up from germline, CDR1 is SGDLS and CDR2 is YYNGEE. The CDR3 length is 17 residues. CDR3 residues: CASSAEPAGGPYNEQFF. The CDR3 coding sequence is TGTGCCAGCAGCGCGGAACCTGCGGGGGGGCCCTACAATGAGCAGTTCTTC.

V is TRBV11-2 and J is TRBJ1-2; TRBD1 matches 7 bases. The germline CDR1 and CDR2 sequences are SGHAT and FQNNGV. Losses at the gene ends were 5 bases for V and 4 bases for J; bases not matched to a gene: 7. This CDR3 has 14 amino acids. CDR3 sequence (DNA): TGTGCCAGCAGCCGGGACAGTTCATTCTATGGCTACACCTTC. Protein product: CASSRDSSFYGYTF. The whole variable domain, filled in from reference TRBV11-2 and TRBJ1-2, reads EAGVAQSPRYKIIEKRQSVAFWCNPISGHATLYWYQQILGQGPKLLIQFQNNGVVDDSQLPKDRFSAERLKGVDSTLKIQPAKLEDSAVYLCASSRDSSFYGYTFGSGTRLTVV.

The chain is built from TRBV6-6 and TRBJ1-2; 8 positions agree with TRBD1. Germline CDR1 MNHNY, CDR2 SVGAGI (reference sequence). CDR3 length: 15 amino acids. V was clipped by 6 bases and J by 3 bases; unmatched bases: 9. The DNA of the CDR3 is TGTGCCAGCAGGGTCGGGGGGACAGGTGACTATGGCTACACCTTC. Translation: CASRVGGTGDYGYTF.

This clone was seen a handful of times. The chain carries TRBV7-3 and TRBJ2-2; no clear D. Germline CDR1 and CDR2: SGHTA and FQGTGA. V lost 8 bases to trimming and J lost 4 bases, with 11 bases between them. The CDR3 has 13 residues. The CDR3 protein is CASGETGTGELFF. The CDR3 DNA reads TGTGCCAGCGGTGAGACTGGCACCGGGGAGCTGTTTTTT.

The rearrangement uses TRBV29-1 and TRBJ1-1; the D gene is possibly TRBD1 (5 bases). The CDR3 length is 12 residues. Trimming took 8 bases from V and 4 from J, leaving 14 bases between them. Looked up from germline, CDR1 is SQVTM and CDR2 is ANQGSEA. The CDR3 here is CSLRGWGTEAFF. CDR3 nucleotide sequence: TGCAGCCTCCGGGGGTGGGGCACTGAAGCTTTCTTT.

CDR3 amino acids: CASSYGGRTDTQYF. CDR3 in DNA: TGTGCCAGCAGTTACGGAGGTAGAACAGATACGCAGTATTTT. The genes are TRBV6-5 and TRBJ2-3, with D possibly being TRBD2 (5 bases). This CDR3 is 14 amino acids long. V lost 2 bases to trimming and J lost 3 bases, with 9 bases between them. The germline V gene encodes CDR1 MNHEY and CDR2 SVGAGI.

The chain employs TRBV11-2 and TRBJ2-7, with D perhaps matching TRBD1 (5 bases). Germline values: CDR1 SGHAT, CDR2 FQNNGV. This CDR3 spans 13 amino acids. Trimming removed 0 bases at V and 6 bases at J, with 9 bases between. For the CDR3, the DNA is TGTGCCAGCAGCTTAGACAGGGAAGGCGAGCAGTACTTC. Its protein is CASSLDREGEQYF.

This sequence joins TRBV3-1 (or the pseudogene TRBV3-2) and TRBJ2-7, with D hard to call. Germline V lookup: CDR1 LGHDT, CDR2 YNNKEL (reference sequence). This CDR3 has 13 amino acids. The germline V and J ends were trimmed by 4 bases and 6 bases, with 13 bases remaining between them. The CDR3: CASSLSARREQYF. The CDR3 DNA is TGTGCCAGCAGCCTGAGCGCTCGGCGCGAGCAGTACTTC.

The genes are TRBV4-1 and TRBJ1-1; TRBD1 agrees at 7 bases. Germline V gene data show CDR1 as MGHRA and CDR2 as YSYEKL. The trim removed 4 bases at V and 4 bases at J, leaving 12 bases unmatched. This CDR3 comprises 16 residues. The CDR3 spells CASSLGSQGVGTEAFF. CDR3 coding DNA: TGCGCCAGCAGCCTGGGGTCCCAGGGGGTAGGCACTGAAGCTTTCTTT.

V is TRBV10-2 and J is TRBJ2-1, with D possibly matching TRBD2 (6 bases). The CDR3 spans 16 residues. The germline V gene encodes CDR1 WSHSY and CDR2 SAAADI. V lost 0 bases to trimming and J lost 7 bases, with 16 bases between them. The CDR3 spells CASSESNGRLRNEQFF. The CDR3 DNA reads TGCGCCAGCAGTGAGTCTAACGGGAGATTAAGAAATGAGCAGTTCTTC.

In DNA, the CDR3 is TGTGCCAGCAGCTTAGGGGCGGGGGAGCCGAGCACAGATACGCAGTATTTT. Its translation is CASSLGAGEPSTDTQYF. The gene calls are TRBV11-2 and TRBJ2-3; 7 nucleotides align to TRBD2. CDR3 length: 17 amino acids. Trimming cost V 1 base and J 0 bases; bases outside gene matches: 7. From germline, CDR1 is SGHAT and CDR2 FQNNGV.

The V call is TRBV5-4, the J call TRBJ2-1; D remains ambiguous. The CDR3 totals 15 residues. V lost 0 bases and J lost 2, with 9 bases in between. Germline CDR1 SGHNT, CDR2 YYREEE (reference sequence). The CDR3 coding sequence is TGTGCCAGCAGCTTGGCGGTTGTGACCTACAATGAGCAGTTCTTC. Translated: CASSLAVVTYNEQFF.

V usage is TRBV4-3 and J usage is TRBJ1-2; no clear D gene. Trimming stripped 3 bases from V and 7 bases from J, with 15 bases between. This CDR3 is built from 14 residues. CDR1 and CDR2 (germline): LGHNA, YSLEER. DNA of the CDR3: TGCGCCAGCAGCCAGGACCCGGGGAGCCGTGGCTACACCTTC. Amino acid sequence: CASSQDPGSRGYTF.

This chain connects TRBV27 to TRBJ2-3; 7 bases agree with TRBD2. Trimming took 5 bases from V and 2 from J; bases not matched to a gene: 16. In germline, CDR1 is MNHEY, CDR2 SMNVEV (reference sequence). This CDR3 contains 18 residues. This chain's CDR3 is CASSPQPGLRGATDTQYF. The CDR3 region has the DNA TGTGCCAGCAGTCCCCAACCGGGACTAAGGGGAGCCACAGATACGCAGTATTTT.

The V call is TRBV30, the J call TRBJ1-1; tentative D call: TRBD1 (5 bases). The CDR3 consists of 14 residues. The V gene's germline CDR1 is GTSNPN and CDR2 SVGIG (reference sequence). Trimming stripped 0 bases from V and 4 bases from J, with 12 bases between. CDR3 bases: TGTGCCTGGAGTGTGAAAGGGGCGCTCACTGAAGCTTTCTTT. The encoded protein is CAWSVKGALTEAFF.